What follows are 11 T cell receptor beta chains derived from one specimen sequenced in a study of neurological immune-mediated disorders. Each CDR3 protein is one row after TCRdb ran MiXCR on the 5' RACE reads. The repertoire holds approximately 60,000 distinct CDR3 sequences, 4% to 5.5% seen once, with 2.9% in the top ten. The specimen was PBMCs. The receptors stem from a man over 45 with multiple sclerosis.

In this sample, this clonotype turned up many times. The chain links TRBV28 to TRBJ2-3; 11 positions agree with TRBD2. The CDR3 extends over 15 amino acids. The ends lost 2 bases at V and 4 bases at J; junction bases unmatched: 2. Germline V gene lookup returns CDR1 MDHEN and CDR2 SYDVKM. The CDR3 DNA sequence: TGTGCCAGCAGTTTAGGTAGCGGGGGGGCAGATACGCAGTATTTT. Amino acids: CASSLGSGGADTQYF.

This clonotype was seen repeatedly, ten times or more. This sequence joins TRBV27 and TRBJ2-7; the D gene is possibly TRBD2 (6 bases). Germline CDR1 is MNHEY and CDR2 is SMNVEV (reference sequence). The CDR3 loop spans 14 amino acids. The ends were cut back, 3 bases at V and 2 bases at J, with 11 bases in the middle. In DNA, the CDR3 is TGTGCCAGCAGTTTTGGGGACTCAGCCTACGAGCAGTACTTC. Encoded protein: CASSFGDSAYEQYF.

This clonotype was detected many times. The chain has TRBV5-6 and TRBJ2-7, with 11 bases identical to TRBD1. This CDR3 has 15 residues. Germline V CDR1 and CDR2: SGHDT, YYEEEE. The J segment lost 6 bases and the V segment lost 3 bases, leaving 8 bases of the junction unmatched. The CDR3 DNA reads TGTGCCAGCAGCTCAGGACAGGGGGCTTCTCTCGAGCAGTACTTC. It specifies CASSSGQGASLEQYF. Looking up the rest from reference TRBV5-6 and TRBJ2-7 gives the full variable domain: DAGVTQSPTHLIKTRGQQVTLRCSPKSGHDTVSWYQQALGQGPQFIFQYYEEEERQRGNFPDRFSGHQFPNYSSELNVNALLLGDSALYLCASSSGQGASLEQYFGPGTRLTVT.

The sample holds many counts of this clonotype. The CDR3 loop reads CASSVDPSGSSYEQYF. CDR3 sequence (DNA): TGTGCCAGCAGCGTAGATCCTAGCGGGAGCTCCTACGAGCAGTACTTC. The chain uses TRBV9 and TRBJ2-7; TRBD2 agrees at 10 bases. This CDR3 has 16 residues. CDR1 and CDR2 (germline): SGDLS, YYNGEE. V lost 0 bases to trimming and J lost 0 bases; unmatched junction nucleotides: 3.

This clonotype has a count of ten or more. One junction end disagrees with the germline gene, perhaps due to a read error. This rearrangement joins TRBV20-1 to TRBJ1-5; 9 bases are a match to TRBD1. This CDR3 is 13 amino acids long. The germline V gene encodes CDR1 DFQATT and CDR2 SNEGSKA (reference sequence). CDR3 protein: CSARTGGWQPQNF. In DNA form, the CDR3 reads TGCAGTGCTAGAACAGGGGGCTGGCAGCCCCAGAATTTT.

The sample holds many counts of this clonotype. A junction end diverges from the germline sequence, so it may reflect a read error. The CDR3, as DNA: TGTGCCAGCAGCGCCGGACTGACCGATTACAATCAGCCCCAGAATTTT. It is translated as CASSAGLTDYNQPQNF. The chain joins TRBV9 to TRBJ1-5; the D is unclear. CDR1 is SGDLS and CDR2 is YYNGEE in the germline V gene. CDR3 size: 16 residues. Full variable domain (outside the CDR3, taken from reference TRBV9 and TRBJ1-5): DSGVTQTPKHLITATGQRVTLRCSPRSGDLSVYWYQQSLDQGLQFLIQYYNGEERAKGNILERFSAQQFPDLHSELNLSSLELGDSALYFCASSAGLTDYNQPQNFGDGTRLSIL.

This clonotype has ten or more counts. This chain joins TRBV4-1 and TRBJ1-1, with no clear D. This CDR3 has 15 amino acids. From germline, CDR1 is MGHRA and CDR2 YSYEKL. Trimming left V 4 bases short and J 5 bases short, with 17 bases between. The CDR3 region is CASSPPDGGGTEAFF. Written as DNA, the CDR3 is TGCGCCAGCAGCCCCCCAGACGGAGGCGGGACTGAAGCTTTCTTT.

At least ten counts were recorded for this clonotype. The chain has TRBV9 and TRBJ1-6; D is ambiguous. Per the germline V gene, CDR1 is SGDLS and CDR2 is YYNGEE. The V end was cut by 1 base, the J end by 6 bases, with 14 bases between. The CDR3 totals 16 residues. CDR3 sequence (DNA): TGTGCCAGCAGCGTATTTTCCGACCCGTCTAATTCACCCCTCCACTTT. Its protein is CASSVFSDPSNSPLHF.

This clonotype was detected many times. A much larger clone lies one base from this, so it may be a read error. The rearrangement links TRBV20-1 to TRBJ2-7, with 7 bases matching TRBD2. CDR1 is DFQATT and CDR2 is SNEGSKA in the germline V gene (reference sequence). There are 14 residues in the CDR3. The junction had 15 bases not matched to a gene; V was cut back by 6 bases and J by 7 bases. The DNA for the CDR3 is TGCAGTGCGTTGTCAGGGAGGGGAGGGGAAGAGCAGTACTTC. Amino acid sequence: CSALSGRGGEEQYF.

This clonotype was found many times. This chain's CDR3 is CASSLRGQGSRKQYF. The CDR3 coding sequence is TGTGCCAGCAGCTTACGGGGACAGGGGAGCCGCAAGCAGTATTTT. The J gene is TRBJ2-3, the V gene TRBV7-8; TRBD1 matches 10 bases. The J segment lost 11 bases and the V segment lost 2 bases, leaving 10 bases of the junction unmatched. The CDR3 has 15 residues. Germline assignment: CDR1 SGHVS and CDR2 FQNEAQ.

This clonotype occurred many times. The DNA of the CDR3 is TGCAGTGCTAGAGATGGGGGGGAGACCCAGTACTTC. Protein sequence: CSARDGGETQYF. V is TRBV20-1 and J is TRBJ2-5; possible D gene TRBD2, 6 bases. The V and J ends lost 0 bases and 5 bases respectively, with 7 bases between them. CDR1 is DFQATT, CDR2 SNEGSKA, per germline (reference sequence). The CDR3 spans 12 residues.